This is a list of T cell receptor beta chains from one sample in a study of beta chain features in type 1 diabetes. The data were produced by immunoSEQ multiplex PCR, yet TCRdb's version contains in-frame clones alone and is incomplete. The repertoire holds some 160,000 clones, with around 9.7% as singletons. Sequenced input: central memory CD4+ T cells from blood. These receptors were collected from a woman aged 30 to 39 with type 1 diabetes. CDR3s include the opening cysteine and the closing phenylalanine or tryptophan. A D gene is named only where the DNA matches it firmly. Not every row has a clone size; where given, it reads once, few, many or a size class.

d_gene: TRBD1; v_gene: TRBV29-1; abundance: few; j_gene: TRBJ1-1; CDR3aa: CSVVGGRGSTEAFF; CDR3nt: TGCAGCGTTGTGGGAGGCAGGGGGTCCACTGAAGCTTTCTTT
d_gene: TRBD2; v_gene: TRBV2; abundance: once; j_gene: TRBJ2-1; CDR3aa: CASRRLASRRLNEQFF; CDR3nt: TGTGCCAGTCGACGACTAGCGTCCCGTCGTCTCAATGAGCAGTTCTTC
d_gene: NA; v_gene: TRBV2; abundance: few; j_gene: TRBJ1-1; CDR3aa: CASSREAPEAFF; CDR3nt: TGTGCCAGCAGCCGGGAGGCACCCGAAGCTTTCTTT
d_gene: NA; v_gene: TRBV29-1; abundance: few; j_gene: TRBJ1-5; CDR3aa: CSATVGADDQPQHF; CDR3nt: TGCAGCGCCACGGTTGGGGCCGACGATCAGCCCCAGCATTTT
d_gene: TRBD1; v_gene: TRBV9; abundance: few; j_gene: TRBJ1-2; CDR3aa: CASSVEGQAGYTF; CDR3nt: TGTGCCAGCAGCGTAGAGGGACAGGCCGGCTACACCTTC
d_gene: NA; v_gene: TRBV27; abundance: NA; j_gene: TRBJ2-7; CDR3aa: CASSFIRGESEQYF; CDR3nt: TGTGCCAGCAGTTTCATCAGGGGCGAATCCGAGCAGTACTTC
d_gene: NA; v_gene: TRBV28; abundance: NA; j_gene: TRBJ2-1; CDR3aa: CASSLPTGKKQFF; CDR3nt: TGTGCCAGCAGTTTACCCACAGGGAAAAAGCAGTTCTTC
d_gene: TRBD1; v_gene: TRBV19; abundance: NA; j_gene: TRBJ2-5; CDR3aa: CATRRTGETQYF; CDR3nt: TGTGCCACTAGGCGGACAGGGGAGACCCAGTACTTC
d_gene: TRBD1; v_gene: TRBV6-1; abundance: few; j_gene: TRBJ1-5; CDR3aa: CASSEYGQGAGAQHF; CDR3nt: TGTGCCAGCAGTGAATACGGACAGGGGGCAGGGGCCCAGCATTTT
d_gene: NA; v_gene: TRBV2; abundance: few; j_gene: TRBJ1-2; CDR3aa: CAIRGESDYGYTF; CDR3nt: TGTGCCATCCGGGGGGAGAGCGACTATGGCTACACCTTC
d_gene: NA; v_gene: TRBV11-2; abundance: few; j_gene: TRBJ2-2; CDR3aa: CASSLAFTGELFF; CDR3nt: TGTGCCAGCAGCTTAGCGTTTACCGGGGAGCTGTTTTTT
d_gene: TRBD2; v_gene: TRBV7-9; abundance: few; j_gene: TRBJ2-7; CDR3aa: CASSSTSGRAVEYF; CDR3nt: TGTGCCAGCAGCTCCACTAGCGGGAGGGCCGTTGAGTACTTC
d_gene: TRBD2; v_gene: TRBV5-6; abundance: few; j_gene: TRBJ2-7; CDR3aa: CASRSTGLAGAPTYEQYF; CDR3nt: TGTGCCAGCAGGTCTACGGGACTAGCGGGAGCCCCCACCTACGAGCAGTACTTC
d_gene: TRBD2; v_gene: TRBV4-2; abundance: NA; j_gene: TRBJ2-3; CDR3aa: CASSKVAGEVTDTQYF; CDR3nt: TGTGCCAGCAGTAAGGTAGCGGGTGAAGTCACAGATACGCAGTATTTT
d_gene: TRBD1; v_gene: TRBV18; abundance: few; j_gene: TRBJ1-1; CDR3aa: CASSPGTGQDTEAFF; CDR3nt: TGTGCCAGCTCACCAGGGACAGGGCAGGACACTGAAGCTTTCTTT
d_gene: TRBD2; v_gene: TRBV5-6; abundance: few; j_gene: TRBJ2-7; CDR3aa: CASRAGTSDAYEQYF; CDR3nt: TGTGCCAGCAGGGCCGGGACTAGCGATGCCTACGAGCAGTACTTC
d_gene: NA; v_gene: TRBV7-8; abundance: few; j_gene: TRBJ1-2; CDR3aa: CASSPRRGGWDYGYTF; CDR3nt: TGTGCCAGCAGCCCCCGGCGCGGGGGCTGGGACTATGGCTACACCTTC
d_gene: TRBD1; v_gene: TRBV25-1; abundance: NA; j_gene: TRBJ1-1; CDR3aa: CASSEYGAAQGAAFF; CDR3nt: TGTGCCAGCAGTGAATATGGGGCGGCCCAGGGGGCAGCTTTCTTT
d_gene: NA; v_gene: TRBV7-8; abundance: few; j_gene: TRBJ2-5; CDR3aa: CASSPATPRGPDQETQYF; CDR3nt: TGTGCCAGCAGTCCGGCCACTCCGAGAGGGCCGGACCAAGAGACCCAGTACTTC
d_gene: TRBD1; v_gene: TRBV5-1; abundance: NA; j_gene: TRBJ2-1; CDR3aa: CASSGGQGAVYNEQFF; CDR3nt: TGCGCCAGCAGCGGGGGACAGGGGGCGGTATACAATGAGCAGTTCTTC
d_gene: TRBD1; v_gene: TRBV29-1; abundance: few; j_gene: TRBJ1-1; CDR3aa: CSVAGTGVQAFF; CDR3nt: TGCAGCGTTGCCGGGACAGGGGTACAAGCTTTCTTT
d_gene: NA; v_gene: TRBV20-1; abundance: NA; j_gene: TRBJ1-2; CDR3aa: CSAATGFGYTF; CDR3nt: TGCAGTGCCGCGACAGGATTTGGCTACACCTTC
d_gene: NA; v_gene: TRBV30; abundance: few; j_gene: TRBJ2-6; CDR3aa: CACVMDSSSSGANVLTF; CDR3nt: TGTGCCTGTGTAATGGACAGCTCGAGCTCTGGGGCCAACGTCCTGACTTTC
d_gene: TRBD1; v_gene: TRBV6-6; abundance: NA; j_gene: TRBJ2-7; CDR3aa: CASSKQGVMAEQYF; CDR3nt: TGTGCCAGCAGCAAACAGGGGGTCATGGCCGAGCAGTACTTC
d_gene: TRBD2; v_gene: TRBV18; abundance: few; j_gene: TRBJ2-2; CDR3aa: CASSPYGLAVNTGELFF; CDR3nt: TGTGCCAGCTCACCCTATGGACTAGCGGTGAACACCGGGGAGCTGTTTTTT
d_gene: NA; v_gene: TRBV5-1; abundance: NA; j_gene: TRBJ2-1; CDR3aa: CASSEQGIAGNEQFF; CDR3nt: TGCGCCAGCAGCGAGCAGGGGATTGCTGGAAATGAGCAGTTCTTC
d_gene: TRBD1; v_gene: TRBV29-1; abundance: NA; j_gene: TRBJ1-1; CDR3aa: CSVAPDRVNTEAFF; CDR3nt: TGCAGCGTTGCGCCGGACAGGGTGAACACTGAAGCTTTCTTT
d_gene: TRBD1; v_gene: TRBV27; abundance: few; j_gene: TRBJ2-7; CDR3aa: CASSFDRGGHEQYF; CDR3nt: TGTGCCAGCAGTTTTGACAGGGGGGGCCACGAGCAGTACTTC
d_gene: NA; v_gene: TRBV7-9; abundance: NA; j_gene: TRBJ2-1; CDR3aa: CASSLARSEQFF; CDR3nt: TGTGCCAGCAGCTTAGCGAGGAGTGAGCAGTTCTTC
d_gene: TRBD1; v_gene: TRBV4-1; abundance: few; j_gene: TRBJ2-2; CDR3aa: CASSQPGGAKTGELFF; CDR3nt: TGCGCCAGCAGCCAACCAGGGGGCGCGAAAACCGGGGAGCTGTTTTTT
d_gene: NA; v_gene: TRBV5-6; abundance: few; j_gene: TRBJ2-3; CDR3aa: CASSRKTGTSTDTQYF; CDR3nt: TGTGCCAGCAGCCGCAAAACCGGGACTAGCACAGATACGCAGTATTTT
d_gene: NA; v_gene: TRBV20-1; abundance: NA; j_gene: TRBJ1-1; CDR3aa: CSAGYRQTVEF; CDR3nt: TGCAGTGCTGGGTACCGCCAGACAGTTGAATTT
d_gene: NA; v_gene: TRBV30; abundance: few; j_gene: TRBJ2-1; CDR3aa: CAWSTASTYYNEQFF; CDR3nt: TGTGCCTGGAGTACGGCTAGCACCTACTACAATGAGCAGTTCTTC
d_gene: NA; v_gene: TRBV9; abundance: NA; j_gene: TRBJ1-2; CDR3aa: CASSREGRDHGYTF; CDR3nt: TGTGCCAGCAGCAGGGAGGGAAGGGATCATGGCTACACCTTC
d_gene: TRBD1; v_gene: TRBV5-6; abundance: few; j_gene: TRBJ1-1; CDR3aa: CASRTGPMNTEAFF; CDR3nt: TGTGCCAGCCGGACAGGCCCCATGAACACTGAAGCTTTCTTT
d_gene: TRBD2; v_gene: TRBV4-1; abundance: NA; j_gene: TRBJ2-7; CDR3aa: CASSPDAGGTYEQYF; CDR3nt: TGCGCCAGCAGCCCCGACGCGGGAGGGACCTACGAGCAGTACTTC